This entry is about one T cell receptor (beta chain). Antigen unknown. Vbeta (60) and Jbeta (13) primers were used in the PCR. The data were produced by immunoSEQ multiplex PCR, yet TCRdb's version contains in-frame clones alone and is incomplete. Of 75,000 to 80,000 clones in the sample, more than 60% are singletons; the top ten hold around 10%. This sample is drawn from a study of cytomegalovirus exposure and HLA in healthy donors. Study outcomes and limitations: Fewer N-insertions (relative to the roughly 630-donor mean) were reportedly seen in an Asian-associated ancestry cluster in a later analysis.

The CDR3 runs to 15 residues. CDR1 is MNHEY, CDR2 SVGAGI, per germline. Losses at the gene ends were 6 bases for V and 0 bases for J; bases not matched to a gene: 5. The sequence came from a male donor in good health and CMV-seropositive. Material: PBMCs. The chain recombines TRBV6-5 with TRBJ1-3; TRBD1 matches 7 bases. The CDR3 coding sequence is TGTGCCAGCAGATCGGGACAGCACTCTGGAAACACCATATATTTT. It is translated as CASRSGQHSGNTIYF.